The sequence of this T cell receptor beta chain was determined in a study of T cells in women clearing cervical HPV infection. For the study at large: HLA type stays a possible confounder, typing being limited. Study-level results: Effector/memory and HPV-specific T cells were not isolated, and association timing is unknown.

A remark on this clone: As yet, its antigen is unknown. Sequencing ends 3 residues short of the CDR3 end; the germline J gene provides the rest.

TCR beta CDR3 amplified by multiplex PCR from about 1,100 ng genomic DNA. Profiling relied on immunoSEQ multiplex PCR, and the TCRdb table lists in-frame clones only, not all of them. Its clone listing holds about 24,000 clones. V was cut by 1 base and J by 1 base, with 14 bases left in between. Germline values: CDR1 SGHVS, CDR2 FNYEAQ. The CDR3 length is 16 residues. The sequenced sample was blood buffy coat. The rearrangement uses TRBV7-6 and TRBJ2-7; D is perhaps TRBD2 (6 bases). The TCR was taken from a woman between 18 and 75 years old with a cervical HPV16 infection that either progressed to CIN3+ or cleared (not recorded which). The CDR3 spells CASSLVEGLRSYEQYF. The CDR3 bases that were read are TGTGCCAGCAGCTTAGTGGAGGGGTTGAGGTCCTACGAG.